These 32 T cell receptor beta chains originate from one sample sequenced in a study of blood T cell repertoires in COVID-19 (dated by TCRdb to the early 2020s). The library relied on the immunoSEQ multiplex PCR assay. TCRdb carries this immuneACCESS record with in-frame sequences only. Its versions omit some clonotypes, under half of them owing to an unresolved V gene in the studies checked, with the rest unexplained. This sample is represented by 380,000 or so clones; roughly 90% of them were singletons. 0.97% of the sample belongs to the ten largest clones. The specimen sequenced was PBMCs or T cells enriched from blood (not recorded which). The receptors were sampled from a woman aged 25 to 39 with acute COVID-19.

This clone was counted once. The chain couples TRBV2 to TRBJ2-7; 10 bases are a match to TRBD1. V was pared by 4 bases and J by 0 bases, with 3 bases of the junction left unmatched. The CDR3 runs 15 residues. Germline CDR1 is SNHLY and CDR2 is FYNNEI. The CDR3 reads CASSAGTGASYEQYF. The CDR3 DNA sequence: TGTGCCAGCAGTGCAGGGACAGGGGCCTCCTACGAGCAGTACTTC.

The rearrangement joins TRBV24-1 to TRBJ2-7; 7 nucleotides match TRBD2. The junction had 7 bases not matched to a gene; V was cut back by 3 bases and J by 3 bases. The CDR3 runs to 15 residues. Germline assignment: CDR1 KGHDR and CDR2 SFDVKD. The CDR3 loop is CATSDRASGNYEQYF. The CDR3 DNA is TGTGCCACCAGTGATCGCGCTAGCGGAAACTACGAGCAGTACTTC.

The chain has TRBV11-1 and TRBJ1-5; 7 positions match TRBD1. There are 15 residues in the CDR3. The junction had 2 bases not matched to a gene; V was cut back by 1 base and J by 2 bases. Germline V gene data show CDR1 as SGHAT and CDR2 as FQDESV (reference sequence). The CDR3 loop reads CASSLEGGGNQPQHF. DNA for the CDR3: TGTGCCAGCAGCTTAGAAGGGGGCGGCAATCAGCCCCAGCATTTT.

This sequence joins TRBV7-9 and TRBJ1-6; D perhaps matches TRBD1 (5 bases). Trimming removed 1 base at V and 10 bases at J, with 17 bases between. The CDR3 consists of 16 residues. Looked up from germline, CDR1 is SEHNR and CDR2 is FQNEAQ (reference sequence). DNA for the CDR3: TGTGCCAGCAGCTTAGTGGGTCGGCGGGGGAGGTCACCCCTCCACTTT. It encodes CASSLVGRRGRSPLHF.

The CDR3 reads CASLRGGSQETQYF. The CDR3 DNA reads as TGTGCCAGCTTGAGGGGGGGATCTCAAGAGACCCAGTACTTC. The gene calls are TRBV2 and TRBJ2-5; maybe TRBD2 (7 bases). Trimming took off 8 bases at V and 2 bases at J, with 15 bases between the two ends. Germline CDR1 and CDR2: SNHLY and FYNNEI. This CDR3 region has 14 residues.

V is TRBV19 and J is TRBJ2-2; tentative D call: TRBD2 (6 bases). The germline V gene encodes CDR1 LNHDA and CDR2 SQIVND (reference sequence). This CDR3 has 12 amino acids. V was clipped by 6 bases and J by 4 bases, with 6 bases between them. CDR3 residues: CASRGGTGELFF. CDR3 DNA sequence: TGTGCCAGTAGGGGGGGCACCGGGGAGCTGTTTTTT.

The rearrangement uses TRBV5-5 and TRBJ2-7; tentatively, D is TRBD1 (5 bases). V gave up 0 bases and J gave up 4 bases, with 14 bases separating them. Germline V CDR1 and CDR2: SGHKS, YYEKEE (reference sequence). This CDR3 has 15 residues. CDR3 nucleotide sequence: TGTGCCAGCAGCTTGGGCGCCTCAGGGCTATACGAGCAGTACTTC. Amino acid sequence: CASSLGASGLYEQYF.

The chain employs TRBV6-5 and TRBJ2-5; weak D call: TRBD2 (5 bases). V lost 8 bases and J lost 5, with 18 bases in between. The CDR3 consists of 14 residues. The germline V gene encodes CDR1 MNHEY and CDR2 SVGAGI. As DNA, the CDR3 is TGTGCCAGCGCTAGCTCTCGGGTTTGGGAGACCCAGTACTTC. It codes for CASASSRVWETQYF.

The CDR3, as DNA: TGCGCCAGCAGGGGCGCCGGGAACACTGAAGCTTTCTTT. Its translation: CASRGAGNTEAFF. This sequence joins TRBV5-1 and TRBJ1-1; D unresolved. The CDR3 runs to 13 residues. Trimming stripped 5 bases from V and 1 base from J, with 9 bases between. The V gene's germline CDR1 is SGHRS and CDR2 YFSETQ.

The chain links TRBV21-1 to TRBJ1-1; the table's D call, TRBD1, has no DNA check behind it. TRBV21-1 is annotated as a pseudogene. This CDR3 is 14 amino acids long. Here the CDR3 reads CASSGRDMNTEAFF. The CDR3 nucleotides read TGTGCCAGCAGCGGGCGAGATATGAACACTGAAGCTTTCTTT.

The chain employs TRBV5-1 and TRBJ2-3; TRBD1 matches 9 bases. Per the germline V gene, CDR1 is SGHRS and CDR2 is YFSETQ. Trimming cost V 4 bases and J 3 bases; bases outside gene matches: 9. The CDR3 length is 16 residues. CDR3 residues: CASSPAMGQGTDTQYF. The CDR3 coding sequence is TGCGCCAGCAGCCCCGCAATGGGACAGGGAACAGATACGCAGTATTTT.

This sequence joins TRBV5-1 and TRBJ2-5; 10 bases align to TRBD2. Trimming took 3 bases from V and 1 from J; bases not matched to a gene: 9. Germline V gene data show CDR1 as SGHRS and CDR2 as YFSETQ. The CDR3 totals 17 residues. CDR3 nucleotides: TGCGCCAGCAGCTGGGAGGGCCTAGCGGGGGTCCAAGAGACCCAGTACTTC. This encodes CASSWEGLAGVQETQYF.

V and J are TRBV10-2 and TRBJ1-6; 7 nucleotides agree with TRBD1. This CDR3 has 14 residues. Losses at the gene ends were 6 bases for V and 8 bases for J; bases not matched to a gene: 7. Germline values: CDR1 WSHSY, CDR2 SAAADI. CDR3 nucleotides: TGCGCCAGCAGAGGTCAGGGGGATTATTCACCCCTCCACTTT. Its protein is CASRGQGDYSPLHF.

This chain uses TRBV5-6 with TRBJ1-1, with D possibly matching TRBD1 (5 bases). CDR1 SGHDT and CDR2 YYEEEE come from the germline V gene. This CDR3 contains 15 residues. Trimming removed 0 bases from V and 4 bases from J, with 13 bases in between. The CDR3 loop reads CASSLGHWGGTEAFF. CDR3 DNA sequence: TGTGCCAGCAGCTTGGGGCACTGGGGGGGCACTGAAGCTTTCTTT.

The rearrangement joins TRBV19 to TRBJ1-5, with D tentatively TRBD1 (6 bases). This CDR3 has 16 amino acids. Germline CDR1 and CDR2: LNHDA and SQIVND (reference sequence). Trimming took off 4 bases at V and 0 bases at J, with 13 bases between the two ends. For the CDR3, the DNA is TGTGCCAGTAGTACTTCAGGGGCCTATAGCAATCAGCCCCAGCATTTT. It encodes CASSTSGAYSNQPQHF.

This clone was counted a single time. The CDR3 sequence is CASSPDWNTEAFF. The CDR3 DNA reads TGCGCCAGCAGCCCGGACTGGAACACTGAAGCTTTCTTT. The V and J genes are TRBV5-1 and TRBJ1-1; D ambiguous. Germline lookup yields CDR1 SGHRS and CDR2 YFSETQ. The CDR3 contains 13 residues. Trimming removed 4 bases from V and 1 base from J, with 8 bases in between.

The gene calls are TRBV11-2 and TRBJ2-7; D is unresolved. The V end lost 3 bases, the J end lost 7 bases, and 10 bases lay between the germline ends. Germline V gene data show CDR1 as SGHAT and CDR2 as FQNNGV. The CDR3 length is 12 residues. The CDR3 nucleotides are TGTGCCAGCAGCTTGAGGTCTAGAGAGCAGTACTTC. Translating it yields CASSLRSREQYF.

V usage is TRBV18 and J usage is TRBJ1-2, with unresolved D. V was pared by 3 bases and J by 3 bases, with 11 bases between. Germline loops: CDR1 KGHSH, CDR2 LQKENI. This CDR3 is built from 14 residues. The CDR3 sequence is CASSPKEGDYGYTF. In nucleotides, the CDR3 is TGTGCCAGCTCACCCAAGGAGGGCGACTATGGCTACACCTTC. Full variable domain (remainder filled in from reference TRBV18 and TRBJ1-2): NAGVMQNPRHLVRRRGQEARLRCSPMKGHSHVYWYRQLPEEGLKFMVYLQKENIIDESGMPKERFSAEFPKEGPSILRIQQVVRGDSAAYFCASSPKEGDYGYTFGSGTRLTVV.

The chain combines TRBV5-6 with TRBJ2-3; TRBD1 might be the D (6 bases). In germline, CDR1 is SGHDT, CDR2 YYEEEE. V lost 1 base to trimming and J lost 1 base, with 10 bases between them. The CDR3 consists of 15 residues. CDR3 loop: CASSLTGMGTDTQYF. Here the CDR3 DNA reads TGTGCCAGCAGCTTGACAGGGATGGGCACAGATACGCAGTATTTT.

This clone was picked up many times. The chain is built from TRBV27 and TRBJ2-1; the match to TRBD2 covers 7 bases. The germline V gene has CDR1 MNHEY and CDR2 SMNVEV (reference sequence). CDR3 length: 15 amino acids. V shed 0 bases and J 9 bases; nucleotides not matched to a gene: 8. The CDR3 loop reads CASSLSSSGWSEQFF. CDR3 DNA sequence: TGTGCCAGCAGTTTATCGTCTAGCGGATGGAGTGAGCAGTTCTTC.

This clone was counted once. The rearrangement joins TRBV7-3 to TRBJ2-1; 7 nucleotides line up with TRBD2. The CDR3 has 15 amino acids. V gave up 5 bases and J gave up 5 bases; unmatched junction bases: 9. Germline assignment: CDR1 SGHTA and CDR2 FQGTGA. CDR3 protein: CASSQTRGVNNEQFF. The CDR3 DNA follows: TGTGCCAGCAGCCAGACACGGGGGGTGAACAATGAGCAGTTCTTC.

The V call is TRBV5-1, the J call TRBJ2-3; tentative D call: TRBD1 (6 bases). The V and J ends lost 5 bases and 4 bases respectively, with 11 bases between them. This CDR3 region has 13 residues. Looked up from germline, CDR1 is SGHRS and CDR2 is YFSETQ. The CDR3 DNA reads as TGCGCCAGCAGTACAGGGTTTGCAGATACGCAGTATTTT. Translated, it gives CASSTGFADTQYF.

The gene calls are TRBV2 and TRBJ1-5; D possibly corresponds to TRBD1 (5 bases). Germline lookup yields CDR1 SNHLY and CDR2 FYNNEI. The CDR3 is 16 amino acids. V was shortened by 6 bases and J by 4 bases, with 19 bases between the two germline ends. CDR3 region: CASSPGGTGANQPQHF. As DNA, the CDR3 is TGTGCCAGCAGCCCCGGGGGAACAGGTGCGAATCAGCCCCAGCATTTT.

This chain links TRBV2 with TRBJ2-7, with TRBD2 matching over 8 bases. CDR3 size: 16 residues. CDR1 and CDR2 from the germline V gene are SNHLY and FYNNEI. The junction had 8 bases not matched to a gene; V was cut back by 4 bases and J by 0 bases. Here the CDR3 DNA reads TGTGCCAGCAGTGGGTCGGGGGGGCGTAACTCCTACGAGCAGTACTTC. Translating it yields CASSGSGGRNSYEQYF.

The CDR3 loop is CASSLRPSDRVEYEQYF. CDR3 in DNA: TGCGCCAGCAGCTTGCGGCCTTCGGACAGGGTCGAATACGAGCAGTACTTC. The chain is built from TRBV5-1 and TRBJ2-7; the match to TRBD1 covers 8 bases. J gave up 4 bases and V 1 base, and 13 bases lay outside the gene matches. This CDR3 region has 17 residues. Germline CDR1 reads SGHRS; CDR2 reads YFSETQ.

V and J are TRBV19 and TRBJ2-6, with D unclear. With 5 bases removed from V and 0 bases from J, the gap between germline ends came to 14 bases. The germline gives CDR1 LNHDA, CDR2 SQIVND (reference sequence). The CDR3 has 17 amino acids. CDR3 sequence: CASSSRQVPSGANVLTF. The CDR3 DNA is TGTGCCAGTAGTTCCCGGCAGGTCCCCTCTGGGGCCAACGTCCTGACTTTC.

A word on this clone: In the same sample, other DNA sequences code for this CDR3. The chain joins TRBV12-3 or TRBV12-4 to TRBJ1-1; the D gene is possibly TRBD1 (5 bases). This CDR3 contains 13 residues. Trimming cost V 6 bases and J 0 bases, with 8 bases left between them. The DNA for the CDR3 is TGTGCCAGCAGCCCGGACATGAACACTGAAGCTTTCTTT. Translating it yields CASSPDMNTEAFF.

The chain employs TRBV6-2 or TRBV6-3 and TRBJ1-5; TRBD1 agrees at 9 bases. CDR3 length: 19 amino acids. V trimming: 2 bases; J trimming: 1 base; junction bases outside the gene matches: 12. The germline gives CDR1 MNHEY, CDR2 SVGEGT. CDR3: CASSYRGQGPSPSNQPQHF. The CDR3 DNA reads as TGTGCCAGCAGTTACCGGGGACAGGGCCCTTCGCCCAGCAATCAGCCCCAGCATTTT.

The gene calls are TRBV18 and TRBJ2-2; D possibly corresponds to TRBD1 (5 bases). The length of the CDR3 is 15 residues. Germline V gene sequence: CDR1 KGHSH, CDR2 LQKENI. V was cut by 3 bases and J by 0 bases, with 8 bases left in between. CDR3 amino acids: CASSPYRPNTGELFF. The CDR3 bases are TGTGCCAGCTCACCTTACAGGCCGAACACCGGGGAGCTGTTTTTT.

The V and J genes are TRBV9 and TRBJ2-1, with D possibly TRBD1 on 5 matching bases. The CDR3 is 13 amino acids. Germline V lookup: CDR1 SGDLS, CDR2 YYNGEE. Between the trimmed V and J ends, which lost 4 bases and 6 bases, there was a span of 11 bases. CDR3 region: CASSPYDSNEQFF. The CDR3 DNA reads TGTGCCAGCAGCCCGTACGACAGCAATGAGCAGTTCTTC.

CDR3 region: CASSLDRDGVEQYF. The CDR3 nucleotides read TGTGCCAGCAGCCTCGACAGGGACGGGGTCGAGCAGTACTTC. The chain carries TRBV6-6 and TRBJ2-7; 7 bases are shared with TRBD1. This CDR3 is built from 14 residues. Looked up from germline, CDR1 is MNHNY and CDR2 is SVGAGI (reference sequence). V was pared by 6 bases and J by 6 bases, with 11 bases of the junction left unmatched.

J is TRBJ1-1 and V is TRBV27; possibly TRBD1 for D (5 bases). V lost 2 bases, J lost 0 bases, and 16 bases lay in between. The CDR3 has 17 residues. Germline CDR1 MNHEY, CDR2 SMNVEV (reference sequence). The CDR3 DNA sequence: TGTGCCAGCAGTTTAAGGGGCTGGGGTCCCATGAACACTGAAGCTTTCTTT. Encoded protein: CASSLRGWGPMNTEAFF.